This T cell receptor beta chain is from a study of control samples from healthy donors and cancer patients. Assay used: immunoSEQ multiplex PCR; TCRdb lists only in-frame clones, some missing. The table has 170,000 or so clones, around 94% seen once. The ends were cut back, 10 bases at V and 3 bases at J, with 8 bases in the middle. Germline lookup yields CDR1 LNHDA and CDR2 SQIVND (reference sequence). There are 11 residues in the CDR3. This receptor was obtained from a woman younger than 30 in good health. The genes are TRBV19 and TRBJ2-3; D is uncertain. Sequencing was carried out using blood. The CDR3 reads CATFKTDTQYF. The CDR3, as DNA: TGTGCCACCTTTAAGACAGATACGCAGTATTTT. The full variable domain, in which reference TRBV19 and TRBJ2-3 provide the parts outside the CDR3, is DGGITQSPKYLFRKEGQNVTLSCEQNLNHDAMYWYRQDPGQGLRLIYYSQIVNDFQKGDIAEGYSVSREKKESFPLTVTSAQKNPTAFYLCATFKTDTQYFGPGTRLTVL.